One and the same sample provided the 15 T cell receptor beta chains below, sequenced in a study of vaccination effects on CD4 cells after COVID-19. No antigen has been assigned to these receptors. The repertoire was sequenced with immunoSEQ multiplex PCR; TCRdb's copy has only in-frame clones and lacks some. The sample lists 65,000 or so clones; approximately 76% were seen once. Antigen-specific CD4+ T cells expanded by the ViraFEST assay with viral peptide pools were then sequenced. Isolating CD4+ T cells followed approximately 10 days of culture. Absence of prior SARS-CoV-2 infection characterized the vaccine recipients, who showed negative nucleocapsid antibodies. The specimen comprised CD4+ T cells from PBMCs cultured with HCoV-NL63 spike peptides, sampled before COVID-19 vaccination. All receptors come from a human donor who received a COVID-19 vaccine.

The CDR3 region is CASSKAGASGETQYF. DNA for the CDR3: TGTGCCAGTAGTAAAGCGGGGGCTTCGGGTGAGACCCAGTACTTC. The chain recombines TRBV19 with TRBJ2-5, with TRBD2 matching 8 bases. Germline CDR1 LNHDA, CDR2 SQIVND (reference sequence). V was clipped by 4 bases and J by 5 bases; unmatched bases: 9. CDR3 length: 15 amino acids.

This clone was counted once. The V call is TRBV2, the J call TRBJ2-5; D not certain. The germline V and J ends were trimmed by 2 bases and 4 bases, with 14 bases remaining between them. The CDR3 covers 15 residues. In germline, CDR1 is SNHLY, CDR2 FYNNEI. CDR3 DNA sequence: TGTGCCAGCAGTGAAAAGTCGGCAGTCGGAGAGACCCAGTACTTC. This codes for CASSEKSAVGETQYF.

The V call is TRBV3-1 (or the pseudogene TRBV3-2), the J call TRBJ2-3; D gene unclear. Germline lookup yields CDR1 LGHDT and CDR2 YNNKEL (reference sequence). The V and J ends lost 4 bases and 2 bases respectively, with 4 bases between them. The CDR3 is made up of 12 amino acids. CDR3 nucleotides: TGTGCCAGCAGCCGATCCACAGATACGCAGTATTTT. Translated: CASSRSTDTQYF.

The chain couples TRBV5-4 to TRBJ2-5, with 10 bases that match TRBD1. The trim removed 6 bases at V and 4 bases at J, leaving 9 bases unmatched. Germline-derived CDR1 and CDR2 are SGHNT and YYREEE (reference sequence). There are 15 residues in the CDR3. CDR3 DNA: TGTGCCAGCATCGACTTGGGACAGGGGAGAGAGACCCAGTACTTC. Translation gives CASIDLGQGRETQYF.

This clone was counted a single time. The chain combines TRBV12-3 or TRBV12-4 with TRBJ2-3, with D unresolved. Trimming stripped 6 bases from V and 3 bases from J, with 10 bases between. This CDR3 region has 13 residues. CDR3 protein: CASSSLGTDTQYF. CDR3 bases: TGTGCCAGCAGCAGCCTCGGGACAGATACGCAGTATTTT.

This chain connects TRBV7-2 to TRBJ2-5; 9 nucleotides agree with TRBD1. This CDR3 region has 14 residues. Germline CDR1 is SGHTA and CDR2 is FQGNSA. The ends lost 5 bases at V and 7 bases at J; junction bases unmatched: 8. The CDR3, as DNA: TGTGCCAGCAGCGACCGGACAGGGGTAGTGACCCAGTACTTC. Encoded protein: CASSDRTGVVTQYF.

V is TRBV5-1 and J is TRBJ1-4; D not resolved. The germline V gene has CDR1 SGHRS and CDR2 YFSETQ. This CDR3 region has 15 residues. Trimming removed 1 base at V and 3 bases at J, with 10 bases between. CDR3 residues: CASSLRDSANEKLFF. The CDR3 nucleotides are TGCGCCAGCAGCTTGAGAGATTCCGCTAATGAAAAACTGTTTTTT.

The gene calls are TRBV23-1 and TRBJ2-7, with D hard to call. TRBV23-1 is recorded as an ORF, its role being uncertain. The CDR3 consists of 13 residues. The CDR3 nucleotides are TGCCCACTACCCCCATTCGTATACTACGAGCAGTACGTC. It specifies CPLPPFVYYEQYV.

The count of this clone is one. J is TRBJ2-5 and V is TRBV10-3; TRBD2 agrees at 13 bases. In germline, CDR1 is ENHRY, CDR2 SYGVKD. This CDR3 has 17 amino acids. V shed 2 bases and J 4 bases; nucleotides not matched to a gene: 7. CDR3 sequence (DNA): TGTGCCATCAGTGAGGCTCCGGGACTAGCGGGGAGAGAGACCCAGTACTTC. Amino acid sequence: CAISEAPGLAGRETQYF.

This clone was observed a few times. This chain joins TRBV19 and TRBJ2-2; perhaps TRBD2 as D (5 bases). V lost 6 bases and J 4 bases, leaving 15 bases between the germline ends. This CDR3 spans 15 amino acids. Germline CDR1 LNHDA, CDR2 SQIVND (reference sequence). The CDR3 nucleotides are TGTGCCAGTAGCCCGGGAAGAGCTAGCACCGGGGAGCTGTTTTTT. It encodes CASSPGRASTGELFF.

The rearrangement links TRBV5-1 to TRBJ1-1; no reliable D call. The V gene's germline CDR1 is SGHRS and CDR2 YFSETQ. The V gene lost 0 bases and the J gene lost 0 bases, with 9 bases spanning the gap. The CDR3 contains 15 residues. The chain's CDR3 is CASSLDRPLNTEAFF. CDR3 in DNA: TGCGCCAGCAGCTTGGACAGACCCTTGAACACTGAAGCTTTCTTT.

This chain links TRBV6-5 with TRBJ1-2, with TRBD1 matching 10 bases. The CDR3 contains 13 residues. CDR1 is MNHEY and CDR2 is SVGAGI in the germline V gene. V lost 8 bases and J lost 6; bases outside the gene matches: 6. CDR3 bases: TGTGCCAGCTCCCGGACAGGGGGACATGGCTACACCTTC. It yields the protein CASSRTGGHGYTF.

The genes are TRBV5-1 and TRBJ2-1, with D perhaps matching TRBD1 or TRBD2 (5 bases each). Looked up from germline, CDR1 is SGHRS and CDR2 is YFSETQ. CDR3 length: 13 amino acids. The germline V and J ends were trimmed by 4 bases and 10 bases, with 15 bases remaining between them. The CDR3 spells CASSRDLFQEQFF. CDR3 DNA: TGCGCCAGCAGCCGGGACCTCTTCCAGGAGCAGTTCTTC.

The chain combines TRBV19 with TRBJ1-2; a possible D gene is TRBD1 (5 bases). This CDR3 is 13 amino acids long. From germline, CDR1 is LNHDA and CDR2 SQIVND (reference sequence). With 1 base removed from V and 2 bases from J, the gap between germline ends came to 5 bases. The CDR3 reads CASSIGGNYGYTF. The CDR3 region has the DNA TGTGCCAGTAGTATAGGGGGCAACTATGGCTACACCTTC.

The chain couples TRBV7-8 to TRBJ2-1; maybe TRBD2 (7 bases). Germline values: CDR1 SGHVS, CDR2 FQNEAQ. Trimming removed 0 bases at V and 8 bases at J, with 14 bases between. This CDR3 is 15 amino acids long. The CDR3 sequence: CASSLALGGAYEQFF. In DNA, the CDR3 is TGTGCCAGCAGCTTAGCGCTAGGGGGGGCGTATGAGCAGTTCTTC.